The 28 T cell receptor beta chains in this list originate from one sample, sequenced in a study of blood T cells in healthy people across ages. The use of a sample-barcoded 5' primer and a J-beta primer mix characterized a second PCR of roughly 7 to 11 cycles. From the 5' RACE reads, TCRdb called clonotypes with MiXCR, one entry per CDR3 protein. This table has just over 800,000 distinct CDR3 sequences, about 59% appearing once. Sequencing was performed on blood. These receptors all stem from a man aged 30 to 45 in good health.

This clonotype was observed a few times. V usage is TRBV9 and J usage is TRBJ2-5; the D is unclear. V shed 7 bases and J shed 2 bases, with 9 bases lying between them. The CDR3 is 12 residues long. The germline V gene encodes CDR1 SGDLS and CDR2 YYNGEE. The CDR3 sequence: CASGGLQETQYF. The CDR3 DNA follows: TGTGCCAGCGGTGGTCTTCAAGAGACCCAGTACTTC.

The rearrangement joins TRBV3-1 to TRBJ1-4; D is uncertain. This CDR3 contains 16 residues. The germline V gene has CDR1 LGHDT and CDR2 YNNKEL (reference sequence). Trimming cost V 1 base and J 0 bases, with 9 bases left between them. CDR3 nucleotides: TGTGCCAGCAGCCAAGTGGCAGGTTCAACTAATGAAAAACTGTTTTTT. Translation: CASSQVAGSTNEKLFF.

V usage is TRBV20-1 and J usage is TRBJ2-5; D remains unclear. Germline V gene sequence: CDR1 DFQATT, CDR2 SNEGSKA (reference sequence). The CDR3 covers 15 residues. V lost 5 bases, J lost 5 bases, and 21 bases lay in between. The CDR3 here is CSAHPPEGWKETQYF. The CDR3 coding sequence is TGCAGTGCTCATCCACCCGAAGGGTGGAAGGAGACCCAGTACTTC.

This clonotype was detected only a few times. A junction boundary mismatches the germline segment, possibly from a read error. V is TRBV4-1 and J is TRBJ2-7, with 9 nucleotides matching TRBD1. CDR1 MGHRA and CDR2 YSYEKL come from the germline V gene. This CDR3 has 15 amino acids. The CDR3 DNA follows: TGCGCCAGCAGTCAAGAGGGACAGGGAGTAAGCGAGCAGTACTTC. Translation gives CASSQEGQGVSEQYF.

This rearrangement joins TRBV6-6 to TRBJ1-1; D gene unclear. The ends were cut back, 0 bases at V and 1 base at J, with 12 bases in the middle. The CDR3 covers 16 residues. CDR1 and CDR2 (germline): MNHNY, SVGAGI (reference sequence). The CDR3 region has the DNA TGTGCCAGCAGTTACTCAGGAGGGTACCGGAACACTGAAGCTTTCTTT. The encoded protein is CASSYSGGYRNTEAFF.

The rearrangement uses TRBV20-1 and TRBJ2-5; D perhaps matches TRBD2 (5 bases). V lost 6 bases and J 0 bases, leaving 14 bases between the germline ends. Germline CDR1 DFQATT, CDR2 SNEGSKA (reference sequence). CDR3 length: 14 residues. CDR3 nucleotides: TGCAGTGCCCGACCCAGCGGTTACCAAGAGACCCAGTACTTC. Its translation: CSARPSGYQETQYF.

In its sample, this clonotype was seen a few times. The chain uses TRBV7-2 and TRBJ2-5; 7 bases are a match to TRBD1. Unmatched junction bases numbered 4, after V lost 6 bases and J lost 3 bases. In germline, CDR1 is SGHTA, CDR2 FQGNSA. The CDR3 sequence is 13 residues long. CDR3 sequence: CASRTGTKETQYF. DNA of the CDR3: TGTGCCAGCAGGACAGGGACGAAAGAGACCCAGTACTTC.

This chain links TRBV2 with TRBJ2-4, with D possibly matching TRBD1 (5 bases). V shed 8 bases and J shed 0 bases, with 17 bases lying between them. The CDR3 spans 16 residues. Per germline, CDR1 SNHLY and CDR2 FYNNEI. CDR3 loop: CASVRRTTLAKNIQYF. In nucleotides, the CDR3 is TGTGCCAGCGTGCGAAGGACAACCCTAGCCAAAAACATTCAGTACTTC.

The chain couples TRBV7-2 to TRBJ2-1, with TRBD2 as a possible D gene (5 bases). This CDR3 comprises 12 residues. Trimming shortened V by 7 bases and J by 7 bases, and 11 bases separated the two germline ends. CDR1 and CDR2 (germline): SGHTA, FQGNSA. The CDR3 sequence: CASIRGINEQFF. The DNA for the CDR3 is TGTGCCAGCATCAGAGGGATTAATGAGCAGTTCTTC.

The chain is built from TRBV7-2 and TRBJ2-5; the D gene is possibly TRBD2 (5 bases). Germline loops: CDR1 SGHTA, CDR2 FQGNSA. The V end lost 2 bases, the J end lost 0 bases, and 10 bases lay between the germline ends. This CDR3 has 15 residues. DNA for the CDR3: TGTGCCAGCAGCTTAAACGGGGTGTACCAAGAGACCCAGTACTTC. It codes for CASSLNGVYQETQYF.

V gene TRBV6-2 or TRBV6-3 combines with J gene TRBJ2-5, with D maybe TRBD2 (6 bases). Germline CDR1 and CDR2: MNHEY and SVGEGT. The CDR3 is made up of 14 amino acids. Trimming took off 5 bases at V and 2 bases at J, with 12 bases between the two ends. The CDR3 spells CASSPTRNQETQYF. CDR3 DNA sequence: TGTGCCAGCAGTCCGACTAGGAATCAAGAGACCCAGTACTTC.

V and J are TRBV20-1 and TRBJ2-5; a possible D gene is TRBD2 (5 bases). CDR1 DFQATT and CDR2 SNEGSKA come from the germline V gene (reference sequence). This CDR3 spans 14 amino acids. Trimming removed 6 bases at V and 0 bases at J, with 14 bases between. The CDR3 DNA reads as TGCAGTGCCCCACGGGGTAGGGACCAAGAGACCCAGTACTTC. Protein sequence: CSAPRGRDQETQYF.

This clonotype was recorded once. The junction shows a germline mismatch at one end, possibly a read error. V usage is TRBV7-2 and J usage is TRBJ2-3; a weak D match, TRBD2 (5 bases). The CDR3 contains 13 residues. CDR1 and CDR2 from the germline V gene are SGHTA and FQGNSA. The CDR3 here is CATGVPSTETQYF. CDR3 sequence (DNA): TGTGCTACCGGGGTCCCGAGCACAGAGACGCAGTATTTT.

This sequence joins TRBV9 and TRBJ2-5, with D unclear. The V gene's germline CDR1 is SGDLS and CDR2 YYNGEE. V lost 0 bases to trimming and J lost 2 bases, with 8 bases between them. The CDR3 is 14 residues long. CDR3 nucleotides: TGTGCCAGCAGCGTAGCATGGAGTCAAGAGACCCAGTACTTC. Its protein is CASSVAWSQETQYF.

This CDR3 is CASSEGQGLGNQPQHF. The CDR3 coding sequence is TGTGCCAGCAGTGAGGGGCAGGGTCTGGGCAATCAGCCCCAGCATTTT. The genes are TRBV6-1 and TRBJ1-5; maybe TRBD1 (5 bases). The germline V gene encodes CDR1 MNHNS and CDR2 SASEGT. Trimming left V 3 bases short and J 2 bases short, with 14 bases between. This CDR3 comprises 16 residues.

Concerning this clonotype: At one boundary the junction diverges from the germline segment, which might be a read error. The rearrangement links TRBV7-2 to TRBJ1-5, with D possibly being TRBD1 (5 bases). The CDR3 consists of 13 residues. CDR1 is SGHTA and CDR2 is FQGNSA in the germline V gene. The CDR3 here is CASRADSNQPQHF. CDR3 nucleotide sequence: TGTGCTAGCAGGGCGGATAGCAATCAGCCCCAGCATTTT.

In this sample, this clonotype turned up a few times. The rearrangement links TRBV3-1 to TRBJ1-2; no clear D gene. The CDR3 loop spans 14 amino acids. CDR1 is LGHDT and CDR2 is YNNKEL in the germline V gene (reference sequence). The ends were cut back, 1 base at V and 4 bases at J, with 10 bases in the middle. CDR3 in amino acids: CASSQGRTVYGYTF. The CDR3 DNA is TGTGCCAGCAGCCAAGGCAGGACCGTCTATGGCTACACCTTC. The entire variable domain, with the rest obtained from reference TRBV3-1 and TRBJ1-2, is as follows: DTAVSQTPKYLVTQMGNDKSIKCEQNLGHDTMYWYKQDSKKFLKIMFSYNNKELIINETVPNRFSPKSPDKAHLNLHINSLELGDSAVYFCASSQGRTVYGYTFGSGTRLTVV.

V is TRBV7-9 and J is TRBJ2-4; no reliable D call. There are 14 residues in the CDR3. The V end was cut by 5 bases, the J end by 13 bases, with 21 bases between. The germline CDR1 and CDR2 sequences are SEHNR and FQNEAQ (reference sequence). The CDR3 is CASSPQQIALEQYF. DNA for the CDR3: TGTGCCAGCAGCCCACAGCAGATCGCGCTTGAGCAGTACTTC. The variable domain in full, completed from reference TRBV7-9 and TRBJ2-4, reads DTGVSQNPRHKITKRGQNVTFRCDPISEHNRLYWYRQTLGQGPEFLTYFQNEAQLEKSRLLSDRFSAERPKGSFSTLEIQRTEQGDSAMYLCASSPQQIALEQYFGAGTRLSVL.

The rearrangement links TRBV27 to TRBJ2-4; the match to TRBD2 covers 8 bases. The J call is uncertain, as TRBJ2-5 better fits the DNA end. Germline V gene lookup returns CDR1 MNHEY and CDR2 SMNVEV (reference sequence). This CDR3 has 15 amino acids. CDR3: CATQKLGTRVETQYF. CDR3 nucleotide sequence: TGTGCCACCCAGAAACTCGGGACTAGGGTTGAGACCCAGTACTTC.

The chain couples TRBV6-5 to TRBJ2-1; D assignment may be TRBD1 or TRBD2 (5 bases each). In germline, CDR1 is MNHEY, CDR2 SVGAGI. The CDR3 consists of 11 residues. V lost 7 bases and J lost 10, with 11 bases in between. For the CDR3, the DNA is TGTGCCAGCAAAAGGGACCACGAGCAGTTCTTC. Translation gives CASKRDHEQFF.

Here the CDR3 DNA reads TGTGCCAGCAGCCAATGGGCAGGGAACACTGAAGCTTTCTTT. It codes for CASSQWAGNTEAFF. J is TRBJ1-1 and V is TRBV3-1; D uncertain. The CDR3 is made up of 14 amino acids. Per the germline V gene, CDR1 is LGHDT and CDR2 is YNNKEL (reference sequence). Trimming shortened V by 2 bases and J by 1 base, and 8 bases separated the two germline ends.

This clonotype was recorded a few times. The chain employs TRBV6-1 and TRBJ2-7, with 8 bases that match TRBD1. With the DNA end fitting TRBJ2-5 better, the J assignment may be wrong. Germline V gene lookup returns CDR1 MNHNS and CDR2 SASEGT. The CDR3 has 16 amino acids. The DNA of the CDR3 is TGTGCCAGCAGTGAGCAGGGTCGACAGGGGTGGAAGACCCAGTACTTC. This translates into CASSEQGRQGWKTQYF.

The chain is built from TRBV7-3 and TRBJ2-3, with D perhaps matching TRBD2 (7 bases). The germline V gene encodes CDR1 SGHTA and CDR2 FQGTGA. Trimming took 2 bases from V and 4 from J, leaving 13 bases between them. This CDR3 is built from 15 residues. The CDR3 DNA reads as TGTGCCAGCAGCTTAGACCAGGGGAGGGCAGATACGCAGTATTTT. As protein: CASSLDQGRADTQYF.

J is TRBJ2-1 and V is TRBV28, with 12 bases matching TRBD2. The germline V gene encodes CDR1 MDHEN and CDR2 SYDVKM. CDR3 size: 14 residues. With 8 bases clipped from V and 5 bases from J, the junction kept 4 bases outside the gene matches. CDR3 nucleotide sequence: TGTGCCAGCTCTAGCGGGGGGGCCAACAATGAGCAGTTCTTC. The encoded protein is CASSSGGANNEQFF.

The chain recombines TRBV3-1 with TRBJ2-5; no definite D call. V dropped 4 bases and J dropped 7 bases, with 13 bases sitting between them. Germline V gene sequence: CDR1 LGHDT, CDR2 YNNKEL (reference sequence). The CDR3 contains 13 residues. In DNA form, the CDR3 reads TGTGCCAGCAGCCGCCAGACTTTGGGGACCCAGTACTTC. Encoded protein: CASSRQTLGTQYF.

This chain connects TRBV20-1 to TRBJ1-5; TRBD1 matches 8 bases. Germline CDR1 DFQATT, CDR2 SNEGSKA (reference sequence). With V trimmed by 6 bases and J by 1 base, 5 bases remained unmatched. The CDR3 extends over 14 amino acids. The CDR3 DNA reads TGCAGTGCCGCTACAGGGGGGAGCAATCAGCCCCAGCATTTT. Amino acids: CSAATGGSNQPQHF.

The CDR3 region has the DNA TGTGCCAGCAGCTTAGGTCACAGGAGCACAGATACGCAGTATTTT. Its translation is CASSLGHRSTDTQYF. The chain links TRBV11-2 to TRBJ2-3; tentative D call: TRBD1 (5 bases). The CDR3 has 15 amino acids. Germline V gives CDR1 SGHAT, CDR2 FQNNGV. The V end lost 1 base, the J end lost 0 bases, and 8 bases lay between the germline ends.

The V gene is TRBV7-8, the J gene TRBJ2-1, with TRBD1 matching over 9 bases. V was clipped by 5 bases and J by 7 bases; unmatched bases: 9. Germline CDR1 reads SGHVS; CDR2 reads FQNEAQ. The CDR3 length is 15 residues. The CDR3 bases are TGTGCCAGCAGCGTTCGGACAGGGGCTTGGAATGAGCAGTTCTTC. Its protein product is CASSVRTGAWNEQFF.